Listed here are 10 T cell receptor beta chains from one sample, sequenced in a study of CD8 T cells in ankylosing spondylitis. TCRdb recomputed calls from the 5' RACE reads with MiXCR, one row per CDR3 protein. The sample comprises approximately 350,000 distinct CDR3 sequences, more than 20% of which are singletons, and roughly 13% rests with the top ten. The sequenced material came from blood, either unsorted or a sorted T cell fraction (not recorded which). The source of these receptors is a male donor with ankylosing spondylitis or in good health (not recorded which).

The V and J genes are TRBV25-1 and TRBJ1-2; D possibly corresponds to TRBD1 (5 bases). Trimming took off 3 bases at V and 7 bases at J, with 15 bases between the two ends. CDR3 length: 14 amino acids. CDR1 and CDR2 (germline): MGHDK, SYGVNS. CDR3 DNA sequence: TGTGCCAGCAGTGATCCCGGCCCAGGGAGTGGCTACACCTTC. It yields the protein CASSDPGPGSGYTF.

This clonotype has more than one count but fewer than ten. The V and J genes are TRBV28 and TRBJ2-5; either TRBD1 or TRBD2 may supply D (6 bases each). V was shortened by 6 bases and J by 5 bases, with 19 bases between the two germline ends. Germline V lookup: CDR1 MDHEN, CDR2 SYDVKM. The CDR3 extends over 15 amino acids. For the CDR3, the DNA is TGTGCCAGCAGCCACCTCAGGGGAGGTGGGGAGACCCAGTACTTC. This encodes CASSHLRGGGETQYF.

The gene calls are TRBV20-1 and TRBJ2-7, with D unclear. The germline V gene encodes CDR1 DFQATT and CDR2 SNEGSKA (reference sequence). V gave up 5 bases and J gave up 3 bases, with 17 bases separating them. The CDR3 spans 14 residues. The CDR3 is CSAPSVRDLYEQYF. The CDR3 nucleotides read TGCAGTGCTCCTTCGGTTCGAGATCTCTACGAGCAGTACTTC.

This clonotype showed up just a few times. This chain uses TRBV24-1 with TRBJ2-7, with 7 bases fitting TRBD1. This CDR3 is built from 14 residues. Germline loops: CDR1 KGHDR, CDR2 SFDVKD. V shed 6 bases, J shed 2 bases, and the junction held 6 bases outside the gene matches. The CDR3 DNA reads TGTGCCACCAGTACGACAGGGAAACCCTACGAGCAGTACTTC. Encoded protein: CATSTTGKPYEQYF.

This clonotype appeared a few times. The J gene is TRBJ1-6, the V gene TRBV7-6; D gene ambiguous. Germline CDR1 reads SGHVS; CDR2 reads FNYEAQ. Trimming left V 3 bases short and J 8 bases short, with 17 bases between. This CDR3 comprises 16 residues. The CDR3 loop is CASSLISGSLHSPLHF. The CDR3 DNA sequence: TGTGCCAGCAGCTTGATCTCCGGGTCCTTGCATTCACCCCTCCACTTT.

This clonotype was seen at least ten times. V usage is TRBV12-3 or TRBV12-4 and J usage is TRBJ2-1, with TRBD1 matching 8 bases. Unmatched junction bases numbered 7, after V lost 4 bases and J lost 5 bases. CDR3 length equals 15 residues. The CDR3 is CASSSGQGGNNEQFF. The CDR3 DNA sequence: TGTGCCAGCAGTTCCGGACAGGGCGGGAACAATGAGCAGTTCTTC.

A few counts support this clonotype. The chain links TRBV10-2 to TRBJ2-2, with D unclear. Per germline, CDR1 WSHSY and CDR2 SAAADI. Between the trimmed V and J ends, which lost 1 base and 6 bases, there was a span of 3 bases. The CDR3 is 12 residues long. The CDR3 spells CASSEWAGELFF. The CDR3, as DNA: TGCGCCAGCAGTGAGTGGGCCGGGGAGCTGTTTTTT.

The J gene is TRBJ1-1, the V gene TRBV12-3 or TRBV12-4; tentative D call: TRBD1 (5 bases). V lost 5 bases to trimming and J lost 0 bases, with 10 bases between them. CDR3 size: 14 residues. The CDR3 spells CASSPDRLNTEAFF. CDR3 nucleotide sequence: TGTGCCAGCAGTCCTGACAGACTGAACACTGAAGCTTTCTTT.

This clonotype was seen only a few times. This chain connects TRBV27 to TRBJ2-7; the D gene is possibly TRBD2 (6 bases). Germline assignment: CDR1 MNHEY and CDR2 SMNVEV (reference sequence). V lost 5 bases and J 5 bases, leaving 16 bases between the germline ends. The CDR3 consists of 14 residues. CDR3 sequence (DNA): TGTGCCAGCAGTCAACTAGCCAAAGAGGACGAGCAGTACTTC. Its protein is CASSQLAKEDEQYF.

This clonotype was counted a few times. V is TRBV12-3 or TRBV12-4 and J is TRBJ2-7; 8 nucleotides match TRBD1. This CDR3 is built from 13 residues. V dropped 6 bases and J dropped 3; count of bases not matched to a gene: 4. In nucleotides, the CDR3 is TGTGCCAGCAGAATGGACAGGGTCTACGAGCAGTACTTC. Its translation: CASRMDRVYEQYF.